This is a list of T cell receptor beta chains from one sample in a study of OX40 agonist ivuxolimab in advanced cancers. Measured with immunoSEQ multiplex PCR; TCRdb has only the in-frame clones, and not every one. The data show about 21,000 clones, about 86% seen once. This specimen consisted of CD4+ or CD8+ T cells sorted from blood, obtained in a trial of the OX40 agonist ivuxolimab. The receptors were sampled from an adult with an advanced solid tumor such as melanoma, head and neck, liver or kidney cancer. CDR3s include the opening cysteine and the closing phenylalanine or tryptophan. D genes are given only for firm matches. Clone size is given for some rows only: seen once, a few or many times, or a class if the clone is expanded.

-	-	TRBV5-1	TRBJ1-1	CASSFEENTEAFF	TGCGCCAGCAGCTTCGAGGAAAACACTGAAGCTTTCTTT
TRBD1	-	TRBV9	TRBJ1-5	CASSPGQGFNQPQHF	TGTGCCAGCAGCCCAGGACAGGGCTTCAATCAGCCCCAGCATTTT
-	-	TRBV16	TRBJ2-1	CASSLGTGNEQFF	TGTGCCAGCAGCCTCGGGACTGGTAATGAGCAGTTCTTC
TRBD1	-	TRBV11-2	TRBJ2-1	CASLGQGSNEQFF	TGTGCCAGCCTGGGACAGGGGTCTAATGAGCAGTTCTTC
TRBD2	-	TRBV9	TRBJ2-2	CASSHLTGMAGEPVYSTGELFF	TGTGCCAGCAGCCACCTGACGGGTATGGCGGGAGAACCCGTTTACTCCACCGGGGAGCTGTTTTTT
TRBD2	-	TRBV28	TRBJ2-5	CASSLFGLAVQETQYF	TGTGCCAGCAGTTTATTTGGACTAGCGGTGCAAGAGACCCAGTACTTC
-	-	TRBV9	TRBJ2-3	CASSPWEFSTDTQYF	TGTGCCAGCAGCCCCTGGGAGTTCAGCACAGATACGCAGTATTTT
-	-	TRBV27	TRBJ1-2	CASSLSRGQNYGYTF	TGTGCCAGCAGTTTATCAAGGGGCCAGAACTATGGCTACACCTTC
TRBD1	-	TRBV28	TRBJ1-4	CASSSNTGTVFNEKLFF	TGTGCCAGCAGTTCTAATACCGGGACAGTCTTTAATGAAAAACTGTTTTTT
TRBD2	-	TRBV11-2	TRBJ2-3	CASTDGGSQLNTQYF	TGTGCCAGCACTGATGGCGGGAGCCAGCTGAATACGCAGTATTTT
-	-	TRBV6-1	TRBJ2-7	CASSEALNSVYEQYF	TGTGCCAGCAGTGAAGCGCTTAACAGCGTGTACGAGCAGTACTTC
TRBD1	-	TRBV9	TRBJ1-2	CASSPRTGDPTNYGYTF	TGTGCCAGCAGCCCTCGGACAGGGGACCCTACTAACTATGGCTACACCTTC
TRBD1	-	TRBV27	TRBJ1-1	CASSLDRGTEAFF	TGTGCCAGCAGTTTGGACAGGGGTACTGAAGCTTTCTTT
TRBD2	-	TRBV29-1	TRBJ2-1	CSVEGPRLAGEYNEQFF	TGCAGCGTTGAGGGGCCTCGACTAGCGGGGGAATACAATGAGCAGTTCTTC
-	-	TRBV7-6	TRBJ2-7	CASSYSAGSSYEQYF	TGTGCCAGCAGCTACTCGGCGGGGAGCTCCTACGAGCAGTACTTC
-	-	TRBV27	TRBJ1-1	CASSLPGGTEAFF	TGTGCCAGCAGTTTACCGGGGGGCACTGAAGCTTTCTTT
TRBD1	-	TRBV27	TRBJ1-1	CASSPGTGGANTEAFF	TGTGCCAGCAGTCCCGGGACAGGGGGCGCGAACACTGAAGCTTTCTTT
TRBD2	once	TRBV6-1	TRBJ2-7	CASRWTSGGYEQYF	TGTGCCAGCCGATGGACTAGCGGGGGCTACGAGCAGTACTTC
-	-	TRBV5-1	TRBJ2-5	CASSLLGIQGSQETQYF	TGCGCCAGCAGCTTGCTGGGGATACAGGGTAGCCAAGAGACCCAGTACTTC
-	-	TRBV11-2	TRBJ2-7	CASSSGNRGLDSYEQYF	TGTGCCAGCAGCTCAGGAAACCGAGGACTCGACTCCTACGAGCAGTACTTC
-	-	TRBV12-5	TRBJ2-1	CASGFENNEQFF	TGTGCTAGTGGTTTTGAGAACAATGAGCAGTTCTTC
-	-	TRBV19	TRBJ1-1	CASSFGVRGSTEAFF	TGTGCCAGTAGTTTCGGGGTAAGGGGGTCCACTGAAGCTTTCTTT
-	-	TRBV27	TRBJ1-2	CASRLGGPGFGYTF	TGTGCCAGCCGCCTGGGGGGGCCGGGGTTCGGCTACACCTTC
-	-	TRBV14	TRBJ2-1	CASSQAASYNEQFF	TGTGCCAGCAGCCAAGCGGCCAGTTACAATGAGCAGTTCTTC
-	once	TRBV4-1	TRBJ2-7	CASSQEPSSYEQYF	TGCGCCAGCAGCCAAGAACCCAGCTCCTACGAGCAGTACTTC
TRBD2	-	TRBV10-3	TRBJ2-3	CAISEVASGSSDTQYF	TGTGCCATCAGTGAGGTGGCTAGCGGGAGCTCAGATACGCAGTATTTT